Listed below are T cell receptor beta chains from one sample, sequenced in a study of OX40 agonist ivuxolimab in advanced cancers. Data came from immunoSEQ multiplex PCR; TCRdb stores just in-frame clones and leaves some out. Found here are over 55,000 clones, more than 70% of them singletons; the top ten hold under 9.5%. Sequences were derived from CD4+ or CD8+ T cells sorted from blood, sampled in a trial of the OX40 agonist ivuxolimab. The receptors come from an adult with an advanced solid tumor such as melanoma, head and neck, liver or kidney cancer. Each CDR3 is given with its conserved first and last residue. Fields, in order: V gene, D gene, J gene, clone size, CDR3 DNA, CDR3 protein. A D gene is named only where the DNA matches it firmly. Part of the rows lack a size; the others show once, few, many or a class for expanded clones.

>TRBV11-3|.|TRBJ2-1|once
TGTGCCAGCAGCTCACCCCGCCACAATGAGCAGTTCTTC
CASSSPRHNEQFF
>TRBV7-2|.|TRBJ2-5|.
TGTGCCAGCAGCCCAGATAGGACCCAAGAGACCCAGTACTTC
CASSPDRTQETQYF
>TRBV27|TRBD2|TRBJ2-5|.
TGTGCCAGCAGTCCAGGACTAGCGGAAGAGACCCAGTACTTC
CASSPGLAEETQYF
>TRBV5-1|TRBD1|TRBJ1-4|.
TGCGCCAGCAGCTTGGACAGGGGTGGGGAAAAACTGTTTTTT
CASSLDRGGEKLFF
>TRBV6-4|.|TRBJ2-5|.
TGTGCCAGCAGTGACTCTATTCTAGGGGAGGAGACCCAGTACTTC
CASSDSILGEETQYF
>TRBV13|.|TRBJ2-7|.
TGTGCCAGCAGCTGGGAGGGACTGGGGGGCGGTTACGAGCAGTACTTC
CASSWEGLGGGYEQYF
>TRBV10-3|TRBD2|TRBJ2-5|.
TGTGCCATAAAAGTAGCGGGGGGCCCGCAAGAGACCCAGTACTTC
CAIKVAGGPQETQYF
>TRBV18|.|TRBJ2-2|.
TGTGCCAGCTCACCTGATTCAGGGGACTCCGGGGAGCTGTTTTTT
CASSPDSGDSGELFF
>TRBV4-1|.|TRBJ2-2|.
TGCGCCAGCAGCCGAGTTGGGGACACCGGGGAGCTGTTTTTT
CASSRVGDTGELFF
>TRBV30|.|TRBJ2-7|.
TGTGCCTGGAGGGAACCCTGGGCCTACGAGCAGTACTTC
CAWREPWAYEQYF
>TRBV5-6|TRBD1|TRBJ2-5|few
TGTGCCAGCAGCTGGACAGGGGAGTACCAAGAGACCCAGTACTTC
CASSWTGEYQETQYF
>TRBV9|.|TRBJ2-1|.
TGTGCCAGCAGCGTAGGAGGGGGGATGGGGAATGAGCAGTTCTTC
CASSVGGGMGNEQFF
>TRBV4-3|TRBD1|TRBJ1-5|many
TGCGCCAGCAGCCAAGATGGGTACAGGGGGCTTCAGCCCCAGCATTTT
CASSQDGYRGLQPQHF
>TRBV29-1|.|TRBJ1-1|.
TGCAGCGTTGTCGGGGGGGACACTGAAGCTTTCTTT
CSVVGGDTEAFF
>TRBV9|.|TRBJ1-1|medium-sized
TGTGCCAGCAGCCCCAGTTATGTGAGGGCGAACACTGAAGCTTTCTTT
CASSPSYVRANTEAFF
>TRBV7-9|TRBD2|TRBJ2-5|.
TGTGCCAGCAGCATTAGCGGGAGAGATTTCCAAGAGACCCAGTACTTC
CASSISGRDFQETQYF
>TRBV18|TRBD1|TRBJ2-1|.
TGTGCCAGCTCCCTACAGGGGGACAATGAGCAGTTCTTC
CASSLQGDNEQFF
>TRBV7-8|.|TRBJ1-1|.
TGTGCCAGCAGCTTGGACACTTACACTGAAGCTTTCTTT
CASSLDTYTEAFF
>TRBV27|.|TRBJ2-7|few
TGTGCCAGCAGTTTACGGGTTGATGGCTACGAGCAGTACTTC
CASSLRVDGYEQYF
>TRBV2|TRBD1|TRBJ1-6|.
TGTGCCAGCAGGGACGGGACAGGGAATTATTCACCCCTCCACTTT
CASRDGTGNYSPLHF
>TRBV12-2|.|TRBJ1-5|.
TGTGCAAGTCGCTCCCGGCCCGAAGGCCAGCCCCAGCATTTT
CASRSRPEGQPQHF
>TRBV6-4|.|TRBJ1-5|.
TGTGCCAGCACAGGGTGCTTGAGTCAGCCCCAGCATTTT
CASTGCLSQPQHF
>TRBV6-5|.|TRBJ1-4|.
TGTGCCAGCAGTTACTCCCGACAGCAAAATGAAAAACTGTTTTTT
CASSYSRQQNEKLFF
>TRBV7-9|.|TRBJ1-4|.
TGTGCCAGCAGCTTAGCGGCAGGCGATGAAAAACTGTTTTTT
CASSLAAGDEKLFF
>TRBV5-1|TRBD1|TRBJ2-7|.
TGCGCCAGCAGCCCAGGGGGTGAACGGTACTACGAGCAGTACTTC
CASSPGGERYYEQYF
>TRBV4-2|.|TRBJ1-2|.
TGTGCCAGCAGCCAAGGACCCGACAGGAAGGACTATGGCTACACCTTC
CASSQGPDRKDYGYTF
>TRBV10-3|.|TRBJ1-4|few
TGTGCCATCAGGGGGGGACTGGATAATGAAAAACTGTTTTTT
CAIRGGLDNEKLFF
>TRBV7-9|TRBD2|TRBJ2-2|.
TGTGCCAGCAGCTTAGGACTAGCCGTCACCGGGGAGCTGTTTTTT
CASSLGLAVTGELFF
>TRBV2|.|TRBJ2-1|.
TGTGCCAGCAGTCAAGTAAGCGGGTACAATGAGCAGTTCTTC
CASSQVSGYNEQFF
>TRBV27|TRBD1|TRBJ2-7|few
TGTGCCAGCAGTGCCTTCCGGGACAGAATACAGTACTTC
CASSAFRDRIQYF
>TRBV12-5|.|TRBJ2-3|.
TGTGCTAGTGGTACGGGAGAGGGCACAGATACGCAGTATTTT
CASGTGEGTDTQYF
>TRBV6-6|TRBD2|TRBJ2-1|.
TGTGCCAGCAGTTACACCAGCGGGAGGGCCCTTGAGCAGTTCTTC
CASSYTSGRALEQFF
>TRBV2|.|TRBJ1-2|few
TGTGCCAGCAGTGATGGAGGGGGATCGTCCTATGGCTACACCTTC
CASSDGGGSSYGYTF
>TRBV6-4|TRBD1|TRBJ1-2|.
TGTGCCAGCAGCCCCGGGACAGGACTCCCCTATGGCTACACCTTC
CASSPGTGLPYGYTF
>TRBV12-5|.|TRBJ1-4|.
TGTGCTAGTGGTTTGACCCAATACATTCAACAGGGCCAAGGGGTTGAAAAACTGTTTTTT
CASGLTQYIQQGQGVEKLFF
>TRBV2|.|TRBJ2-2|.
TGTGCCAGCAGTCCTAGACAGTCGAACACCGGGGAGCTGTTTTTT
CASSPRQSNTGELFF
>TRBV5-1|TRBD2|TRBJ2-1|.
TGCGCCAGCAGCCCTTACGGGACTACGTACAATGAGCAGTTCTTC
CASSPYGTTYNEQFF
>TRBV28|TRBD1|TRBJ2-7|.
TGTGCCAGCAGTTTACGCGGGACAGGGGGCGACGAGCAGTACTTC
CASSLRGTGGDEQYF
>TRBV6-5|.|TRBJ2-3|.
TGTGCCAGCAGTTTCAGGGGAATCGGCACAGATACGCAGTATTTT
CASSFRGIGTDTQYF
>TRBV14|.|TRBJ2-1|.
TGTGCCAGCAGCCTACGGGAGAGGCAGTTCTTC
CASSLRERQFF
>TRBV28|TRBD1|TRBJ2-3|.
TGTGCCAGCAGTTCGACAGGGGAGATCACAGATACGCAGTATTTT
CASSSTGEITDTQYF
>TRBV5-1|.|TRBJ2-1|.
TGCGCCAGCAGCTTGGACCGGGGCAATGAGCAGTTCTTC
CASSLDRGNEQFF